This section outlines one T cell receptor (beta chain) sequence together with its context. Deep was the level used in running the assay. TCRdb's table, derived via immunoSEQ multiplex PCR, lists solely in-frame clones and lacks some. This table has approximately 980,000 clones, roughly 72% appearing once. The CDR3 is 16 residues long. From germline, CDR1 is SGHDT and CDR2 YYEEEE. The V end was cut by 0 bases, the J end by 0 bases, with 12 bases between. This sample was included in a study of shared clonotypes between healthy human individuals. The chain combines TRBV5-6 with TRBJ1-2, with unresolved D. Sequences were obtained from memory CD4+ T cells sorted from blood. The subset was: CD45RA-negative fraction. This TCR was sampled from a man between 18 and 29 years old in good health. CDR3 sequence reads: CASSLGTDGTNYGYTF. DNA of the CDR3: TGTGCCAGCAGCTTGGGGACGGACGGGACTAACTATGGCTACACCTTC.